This entry is about one T cell receptor (beta chain). Its antigen is currently unknown. Generated by immunoSEQ multiplex PCR, the TCRdb table keeps only in-frame clones and is missing some. Here the sample spans roughly 130,000 clones, roughly 91% being singletons. The sample originates from a study of T cell responses to AZD1222 COVID-19 vaccine. Study-level findings and limits: Spike-specific TCR repertoires showed rising breadth and depth after two AZD1222 doses.

The TCR comes from an adult in good health. The sequenced sample was peripheral blood, obtained on day 0 of AZD1222 vaccination.

The CDR3 nucleotides read TGTGCCAGCAGCCGTAGCGGGAAGGGCGGCAATGAGCAGTTCTTC. Translation gives CASSRSGKGGNEQFF. This chain uses TRBV7-2 with TRBJ2-1, with TRBD2 matching over 8 bases. There are 15 residues in the CDR3. V gave up 5 bases and J gave up 6 bases; unmatched junction bases: 9. Germline CDR1 reads SGHTA; CDR2 reads FQGNSA.